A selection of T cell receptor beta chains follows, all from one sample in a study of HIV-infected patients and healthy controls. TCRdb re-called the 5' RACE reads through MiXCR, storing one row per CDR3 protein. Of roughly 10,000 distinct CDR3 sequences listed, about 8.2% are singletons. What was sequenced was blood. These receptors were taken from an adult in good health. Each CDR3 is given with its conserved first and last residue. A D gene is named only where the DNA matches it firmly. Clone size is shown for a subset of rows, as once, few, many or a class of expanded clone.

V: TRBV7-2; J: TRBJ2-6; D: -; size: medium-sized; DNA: TGTGCCAGCAGCTTAAGAGGTGGCTCTGGGGCCAACGTCCTGACTTTC; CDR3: CASSLRGGSGANVLTF
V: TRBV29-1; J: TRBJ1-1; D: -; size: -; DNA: TGCAGCGTTGAGGGGCGAGCGAACACTGAAGCTTTCTTT; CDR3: CSVEGRANTEAFF
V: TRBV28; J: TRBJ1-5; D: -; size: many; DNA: TGTGCCAGCAGGAAGGACCGTTATCAGCCCCAGCATTTT; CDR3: CASRKDRYQPQHF
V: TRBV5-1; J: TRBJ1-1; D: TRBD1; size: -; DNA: TGCGCCAGCACTAGTCTTCTCGGGACAGGAGACGTACGAGGAGGCACTGAAGCTTTCTTT; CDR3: CASTSLLGTGDVRGGTEAFF
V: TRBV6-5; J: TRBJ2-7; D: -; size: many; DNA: TGTGCCAGCAGTTACTCGACCCCAGGGGACATGGTCTACGAGCAGTACTTC; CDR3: CASSYSTPGDMVYEQYF
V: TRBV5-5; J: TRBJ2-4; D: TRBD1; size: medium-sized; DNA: TGTGCCAGCGCGATAGGGGGCCAAAACATTCAGTACTTC; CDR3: CASAIGGQNIQYF
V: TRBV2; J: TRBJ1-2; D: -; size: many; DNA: TGTGCCAGCACGACAGCTAACTATGGCTACACCTTC; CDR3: CASTTANYGYTF
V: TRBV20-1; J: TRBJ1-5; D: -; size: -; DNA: TGCAGTGCTAGAGACACAGGGTTCGCGTCTCAGCCCCAGCATTTT; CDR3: CSARDTGFASQPQHF
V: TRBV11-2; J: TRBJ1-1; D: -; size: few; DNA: TGTGCCAGCAGCTCCCCCGGTTGGGTAGGGACTGAAGCTTTCTTT; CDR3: CASSSPGWVGTEAFF
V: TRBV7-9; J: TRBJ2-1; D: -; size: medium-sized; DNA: TGTGCCAGCAGTTCCCTGGGACGAAGGGGTGAGCAGTTCTTC; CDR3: CASSSLGRRGEQFF
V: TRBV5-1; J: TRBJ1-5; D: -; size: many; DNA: TGCGCCAGCAGCTTGGTGCCAGGGGGCAATCAGCCCCAGCATTTT; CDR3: CASSLVPGGNQPQHF
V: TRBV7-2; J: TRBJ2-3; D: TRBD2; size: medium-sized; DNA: TGTGCCAGCAGATTAGGGTCGGGACTAGCGGGAGGGCCGGCAGATACGCAGTATTTT; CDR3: CASRLGSGLAGGPADTQYF
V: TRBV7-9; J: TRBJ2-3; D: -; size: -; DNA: TGTGCCAGCAGCTCCCAAGCTTTTGCGGATACGCAGTATTTT; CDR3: CASSSQAFADTQYF
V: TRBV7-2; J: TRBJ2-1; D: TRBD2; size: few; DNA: TGTGCCAGCAGATCCATGAAGCGGGGTAGTTCCTACAATGAGCAGTTCTTC; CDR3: CASRSMKRGSSYNEQFF
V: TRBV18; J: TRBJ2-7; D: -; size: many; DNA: TGTGCCAGCTCCCGGGAAGGGGGACCCTACGAGCAGTACTTC; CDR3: CASSREGGPYEQYF
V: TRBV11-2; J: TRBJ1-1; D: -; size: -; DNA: TGTGCCAGCAGCTTAGACAGGGACGATGAAGCTTTCTTT; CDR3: CASSLDRDDEAFF
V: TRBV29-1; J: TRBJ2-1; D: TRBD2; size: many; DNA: TGCAGCGTTGGCAGCCTAGCGGGGGGTGCCAATGAGCAGTTCTTC; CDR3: CSVGSLAGGANEQFF
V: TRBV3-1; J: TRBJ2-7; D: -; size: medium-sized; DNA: TGTGCCAGCGGCCTATTGGCCTCGGGGCGTCATGGGAACGAGCAGTACTTC; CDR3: CASGLLASGRHGNEQYF
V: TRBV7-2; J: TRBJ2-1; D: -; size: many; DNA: TGTGCCAGCAGCTTAAACAGCGGGTTGACCTACAATGAGCAGTTCTTC; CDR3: CASSLNSGLTYNEQFF
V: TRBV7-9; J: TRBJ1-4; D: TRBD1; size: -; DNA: TGTGCCAGCAGCCTGATGACAGGGGCCAATGAAAAACTGTTTTTT; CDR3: CASSLMTGANEKLFF
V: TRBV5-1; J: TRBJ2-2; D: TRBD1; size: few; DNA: TGCGCCAGCAGCTTCCCCTTGGGACAGGGGGCCCAGAACACCGGGGAGCTGTTTTTT; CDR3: CASSFPLGQGAQNTGELFF
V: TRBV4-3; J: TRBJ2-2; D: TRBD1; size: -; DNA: TGCGCCAGCAGCAAGGGACAGGGTGTCACCGGGGAGCTGTTTTTT; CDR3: CASSKGQGVTGELFF
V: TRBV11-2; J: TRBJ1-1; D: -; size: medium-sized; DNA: TGTGCCAGCAGCCTACGACAGGTGATGACTGAAGCTTTCTTT; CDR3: CASSLRQVMTEAFF
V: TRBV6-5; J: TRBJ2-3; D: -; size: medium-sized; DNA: TGTGCCAGCAGTTACTCCCAAAGCACAGATACGCAGTATTTT; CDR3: CASSYSQSTDTQYF
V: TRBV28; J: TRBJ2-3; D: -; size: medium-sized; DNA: TGTGCCAGCAGTCCATTAGGACGGTACACAGATACGCAGTATTTT; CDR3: CASSPLGRYTDTQYF
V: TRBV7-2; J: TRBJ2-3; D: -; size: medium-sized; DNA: TGTGCCAGCAGCTTACGGGATCAAAGGGATACGCAGTATTTT; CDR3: CASSLRDQRDTQYF
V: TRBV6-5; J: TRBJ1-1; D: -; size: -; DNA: TGTGCCAGCAGTTACAAGGGACGAGGGAACACTGAAGCTTTCTTT; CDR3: CASSYKGRGNTEAFF
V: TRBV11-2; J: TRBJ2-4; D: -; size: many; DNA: TGTGCCAGCAGCAAGACGGGAGCCAAAAACATTCAGTACTTC; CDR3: CASSKTGAKNIQYF
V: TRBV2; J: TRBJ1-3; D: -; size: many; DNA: TGTGCCAGCATTCGTAGCTCTGGAAACACCATATATTTT; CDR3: CASIRSSGNTIYF